These T cell receptor beta chains were read from a single sample in a study of cytomegalovirus exposure and HLA in healthy donors. Libraries were prepared by immunoSEQ multiplex PCR; TCRdb keeps only in-frame clonotypes and omits some of them. The sample contains approximately 90,000 clones, 76% of which appear only once. Source material: PBMCs. The receptors were gathered from a male donor in good health and CMV-seronegative. Each CDR3 is given with its conserved first and last residue.

v_call: TRBV18
j_call: TRBJ1-3
cdr3_aa: CASSPDGQVGNTIYF

v_call: TRBV27
j_call: TRBJ1-1
cdr3_aa: CASSLSAGVVYTEAFF

v_call: TRBV5-6
j_call: TRBJ2-2
cdr3_aa: CASSFDRGARELFF

v_call: TRBV10-3
j_call: TRBJ2-7
cdr3_aa: CAISDKGQGRTEQYF

v_call: TRBV19
j_call: TRBJ1-1
cdr3_aa: CASTTRGVNTEAFF

v_call: TRBV6-4
j_call: TRBJ2-6
cdr3_aa: CASSDGHSGANVLTF

v_call: TRBV19
j_call: TRBJ1-2
cdr3_aa: CASSIETRRGYTF

v_call: TRBV7-2
j_call: TRBJ2-6
cdr3_aa: CASSPVSGANVLTF

v_call: TRBV4-2
j_call: TRBJ1-5
cdr3_aa: CASREALGSNQPQHF

v_call: TRBV11-2
j_call: TRBJ1-1
cdr3_aa: CASSLGQGASNTEAFF

v_call: TRBV19
j_call: TRBJ1-4
cdr3_aa: CASSPQGRPNEKLFF

v_call: TRBV11-2
j_call: TRBJ1-5
cdr3_aa: CASSLDPGQPQHF

v_call: TRBV4-3
j_call: TRBJ1-5
cdr3_aa: CASSQDRTVSINQPQHF

v_call: TRBV6-5
j_call: TRBJ1-1
cdr3_aa: CASSPLAVMNTEAFF

v_call: TRBV1
j_call: TRBJ1-1
cdr3_aa: CTSTWAPMNTEAFF

v_call: TRBV5-1
j_call: TRBJ2-7
cdr3_aa: CASRWTGGYEQYF

v_call: TRBV5-1
j_call: TRBJ2-7
cdr3_aa: CASSPVASSYEQYF

v_call: TRBV28
j_call: TRBJ2-5
cdr3_aa: CASSLGSAGQETQYF

v_call: TRBV7-3
j_call: TRBJ1-1
cdr3_aa: CASSSTGGAGGTEAFF

v_call: TRBV6-5
j_call: TRBJ2-3
cdr3_aa: CASSSDRKGTQYF

v_call: TRBV7-9
j_call: TRBJ1-2
cdr3_aa: CASSSDGTDYGYTF

v_call: TRBV9
j_call: TRBJ2-2
cdr3_aa: CASSVEGNSGLTGELFF

v_call: TRBV10-3
j_call: TRBJ2-7
cdr3_aa: CAISARLAGGYEQYF

v_call: TRBV14
j_call: TRBJ2-7
cdr3_aa: CASSPRTGDYEQYF

v_call: TRBV5-5
j_call: TRBJ2-7
cdr3_aa: CASSFTRGKTYEQYF

v_call: TRBV18
j_call: TRBJ1-2
cdr3_aa: CASSPTGIYGYTF

v_call: TRBV13
j_call: NA
cdr3_aa: CASSTRDRGLDEQYF

v_call: TRBV7-2
j_call: TRBJ2-7
cdr3_aa: CASSLGSVSYEQYF